This TCR delta chain was observed in a study of gamma delta lymphoproliferative disorders and STAT genes. About the research overall: At least 50 ng of genomic DNA went into each LymphoTrack Dx TCRG Assay library. Delta-chain libraries followed the EuroClonality-NGS standard operating procedure. The study's findings and limits: Low-frequency NGS calls may be less specific; leukemic clone sharing needs confirmation. Most major patient clonotypes were shared with at least one healthy donor.

TCRdb reanalysed the multiplex PCR reads via CATT. The repertoire has about 3,400 delta-chain clones, more than 0.95% of them found once; the top ten carry roughly 24%. The germline V gene has CDR1 GEAIGNYY and CDR2 EKD. The CDR3 is 16 residues long. About this clone itself: Its antigen is undetermined. The TCRdb protein comes from a much larger clone and disagrees with this DNA's translation at residue 3, likely due to a read error; the protein given here is derived from the DNA.

PBMCs from patients and controls supplied the genomic DNA for sequencing. The sequence was collected from a human donor in good health. Sequencing was carried out using blood. The chain carries TRDV2 and TRDJ1; 9 positions agree with TRDD3. The CDR3 loop is CARDTVGGIHRDKLIF. The CDR3 nucleotides are TGTGCCCGTGACACCGTGGGGGGGATACACCGCGATAAACTCATCTTT.